This T cell receptor (beta chain) was sequenced during a study of beta chain features in type 1 diabetes. Study results and caveats: PCR may have favored shorter templates equally in patients and controls.

A few counts support this clone. The antigen remains undetermined. The length of the CDR3 is 15 residues. V lost 5 bases and J lost 2, with 15 bases in between. The germline gives CDR1 SEHNR, CDR2 FQNEAQ (reference sequence). Investigators reverse transcribed all isolated RNA, so they sequenced expressed TCRB transcripts. Method: immunoSEQ multiplex PCR; TCRdb's copy keeps in-frame clones and lacks some. The table records about 450,000 clones, about an eighth of them present only once. CD45RO/CCR7/CD25/CD127/CD95/CD27 staining was used to isolate CD4+ naive, central memory, regulatory and stem cell-like memory cells by sorting.

The V gene is TRBV7-9, the J gene TRBJ2-5, with a tentative D call TRBD2 (6 bases). Sequenced: naive CD4+ T cells from blood. This TCR was recovered from a woman under 30 in good health. The CDR3 region has the DNA TGTGCCAGCAGCCCACGACTAGGAAAACAAGAGACCCAGTACTTC. Translated: CASSPRLGKQETQYF.